This TCR beta chain was found in a study of blood T cells in healthy people across ages. CDR1 is WSHSY, CDR2 SAAADI, per germline. There are 15 residues in the CDR3. Primed by a sample-barcoded 5' primer and a J-beta primer mix, a second PCR proceeded for about 7 to 12 cycles. In TCRdb, the 5' RACE reads were re-called with MiXCR into one record per CDR3 protein. The table includes hundreds of thousands of distinct CDR3 sequences, 24% detected once. This clonotype came up a few times. The junction departs from the called germline gene at one end, perhaps through a read error. Another study also made use of these data, one on T cells of mothers and their children.

This sequence originates from a boy between 5 and 17 years old in good health. The material sequenced was blood. The gene calls are TRBV10-2 and TRBJ2-7; 8 nucleotides agree with TRBD2. The CDR3 sequence is CVSSESKLAVYEQYF. Here the CDR3 DNA reads TGCGTCAGCAGTGAGTCGAAACTAGCGGTATACGAGCAGTACTTC.